These T cell receptor beta chains were read from a single sample in a study of STAT5B mutations in CD4+ large granular lymphocyte leukemia. The assay was immunoSEQ multiplex PCR, and TCRdb's table has in-frame clones only and misses some. The sample lists tens of thousands of clones, 81% occurring once. The sequenced sample consisted of CD4+ T cells from blood buffy coats. The source of these receptors is a human donor in good health. The CDR3 runs from the conserved cysteine through the conserved F or W. Each record gives: D gene, clone size, V gene, J gene, CDR3 protein, CDR3 DNA. D genes are given only for firm matches. Expanded clones get a size class; other rows say once, few or many, or leave the size out.

>TRBD2|few|TRBV7-6|TRBJ2-7
CASSLISGGPYEQYF
TGTGCCAGCAGCTTAATTAGCGGGGGGCCCTACGAGCAGTACTTC
>TRBD1|NA|TRBV23-1|TRBJ1-1
CASSQRRRNGGQGPSEAFF
TGCGCCAGCAGTCAAAGGAGAAGAAATGGTGGACAGGGGCCATCTGAAGCTTTCTTT
>TRBD1|NA|TRBV6-6|TRBJ1-1
CASSLGGQGANTEAFF
TGTGCCAGCAGTTTAGGGGGACAGGGGGCGAACACTGAAGCTTTCTTT
>TRBD2|NA|TRBV4-2|TRBJ2-3
CASSQDLSVAGGSTDTQYF
TGTGCCAGCAGCCAAGATCTATCGGTAGCGGGGGGAAGCACAGATACGCAGTATTTT
>NA|NA|TRBV11-2|TRBJ2-7
CASSPGYTVSYEQYF
TGTGCCAGCAGCCCAGGGTATACCGTCTCCTACGAGCAGTACTTC
>NA|NA|TRBV10-3|TRBJ2-7
CAISESAGFEQYF
TGTGCCATCAGTGAGTCCGCGGGTTTCGAGCAGTACTTC
>NA|NA|TRBV29-1|TRBJ2-5
CSVVKGSSLETQYF
TGCAGCGTTGTTAAGGGGTCCTCCCTAGAGACCCAGTACTTC
>TRBD1|NA|TRBV7-9|TRBJ1-2
CASSLIGVTGGSSNGYTF
TGTGCCAGCAGCTTAATAGGGGTGACAGGGGGCAGCTCAAACGGCTACACCTTC
>NA|NA|TRBV28|TRBJ1-4
CASSFRTNEKLFF
TGTGCCAGCAGTTTCAGGACGAATGAAAAACTGTTTTTT
>NA|few|TRBV27|TRBJ1-1
CASSSTTGSGVAFF
TGTGCCAGCAGTTCCACCACAGGGTCTGGTGTCGCTTTCTTT
>NA|few|TRBV28|TRBJ1-1
CATQRRLNTEAFF
TGTGCCACCCAAAGGAGGCTGAACACTGAAGCTTTCTTT
>TRBD2|NA|TRBV19|TRBJ2-4
CASSGPSGGTKNIQYF
TGTGCCAGTAGTGGGCCTAGCGGGGGGACCAAAAACATTCAGTACTTC
>TRBD1|NA|TRBV11-2|TRBJ1-2
CASSVGDRVNYGYTF
TGTGCCAGCAGCGTGGGGGACAGGGTTAACTATGGCTACACCTTC
>NA|NA|TRBV11-2|TRBJ2-5
CASRLGGGRPRGQETQYF
TGTGCCAGCAGGTTAGGGGGCGGGAGGCCAAGAGGACAGGAGACCCAGTACTTC
>NA|NA|TRBV27|TRBJ2-7
CASISPGRKQYF
TGTGCCAGCATCTCCCCCGGGCGGAAGCAGTACTTC
>NA|few|TRBV7-6|TRBJ1-6
CASSLLQTNSPLHF
TGTGCCAGCAGCCTCTTGCAGACTAATTCACCCCTCCACTTT
>NA|NA|TRBV7-2|TRBJ2-3
CASSSRTTRASTDTQYF
TGTGCCAGCAGCTCCCGTACTACGCGAGCTAGCACAGATACGCAGTATTTT
>NA|once|TRBV28|TRBJ2-2
CATLGWSENTGELFF
TGTGCCACCCTAGGTTGGTCGGAGAACACCGGGGAGCTGTTTTTT
>TRBD2|NA|TRBV7-9|TRBJ2-1
CASSLAPIYSGGPYNEQFF
TGTGCTAGCAGCTTAGCCCCTATCTATAGCGGGGGGCCCTACAATGAGCAGTTCTTC
>NA|NA|TRBV11-1|TRBJ1-1
CASSLEGGTEAFF
TGTGCCAGCAGCTTAGAGGGGGGCACTGAAGCTTTCTTT
>NA|NA|TRBV28|TRBJ1-1
CASSSPGLNTEAFF
TGTGCCAGCAGCTCCCCCGGCCTGAACACTGAAGCTTTCTTT
>TRBD1|NA|TRBV5-1|TRBJ2-3
CASSLGTGVDTQYF
TGCGCCAGCAGCTTAGGGACAGGGGTAGATACGCAGTATTTT
>NA|once|TRBV7-9|TRBJ2-1
CASSSQGPYSYNEQFF
TGTGCCAGCAGCTCACAGGGACCGTACTCCTACAATGAGCAGTTCTTC
>NA|once|TRBV14|TRBJ2-5
CASSVGGTLQETQYF
TGTGCCAGCAGTGTTGGCGGAACCCTCCAAGAGACCCAGTACTTC
>NA|NA|TRBV5-1|TRBJ1-4
CASSLGATRGNEKLFF
TGCGCCAGCAGCTTGGGGGCGACACGGGGAAATGAAAAACTGTTTTTT
>NA|few|TRBV7-3|TRBJ1-4
CASRSGSGEKLFF
TGTGCCAGCAGGTCAGGGTCGGGTGAAAAACTGTTTTTT
>NA|once|TRBV6-1|TRBJ1-1
CASNSGYTEAFF
TGTGCCAGCAATTCTGGGTACACTGAAGCTTTCTTT
>NA|NA|TRBV28|TRBJ1-1
CATRASLSEAFF
TGTGCCACCCGGGCCTCCTTATCTGAAGCTTTCTTT
>NA|NA|TRBV28|TRBJ1-4
CASSYLTEINEKLFF
TGTGCCAGCAGTTATTTGACAGAGATCAATGAAAAACTGTTTTTT
>NA|few|TRBV18|TRBJ1-1
CASSPPMNTEAFF
TGTGCCAGCTCACCACCGATGAACACTGAAGCTTTCTTT
>TRBD1|NA|TRBV5-4|TRBJ1-5
CASSLGGQLNQPQHF
TGTGCCAGCAGCTTGGGGGGACAGCTTAATCAGCCCCAGCATTTT
>NA|NA|TRBV12-1|TRBJ1-1
CASIPGESTEAFF
TGTGCCAGCATCCCGGGGGAATCCACTGAAGCTTTCTTT
>NA|few|TRBV30|TRBJ1-1
CAWSGQGGNTEAFF
TGTGCCTGGAGTGGCCAGGGAGGGAACACTGAAGCTTTCTTT
>NA|NA|TRBV28|TRBJ1-1
CATYKGGLRTEAFF
TGTGCCACCTATAAAGGAGGGTTGCGAACTGAAGCTTTCTTT